These 4 T cell receptor beta chains originate from one sample sequenced in a study of blood T cell repertoires in COVID-19. Only in-frame clones appear in the TCRdb table, and some are missing; sequencing was by immunoSEQ multiplex PCR. The sample shows approximately 190,000 clones, approximately 79% of them seen only once. The sample comprised peripheral blood. The receptors originated from a man in his thirties or forties with active or convalescent COVID-19.

The chain joins TRBV10-3 to TRBJ2-3; D is possibly TRBD1 (6 bases). Germline-derived CDR1 and CDR2 are ENHRY and SYGVKD. Trimming stripped 2 bases from V and 0 bases from J, with 6 bases between. The CDR3 runs 14 residues. The CDR3 sequence: CAISETGSTDTQYF. The CDR3 nucleotides are TGTGCCATCAGTGAGACAGGGAGCACAGATACGCAGTATTTT.

The gene calls are TRBV9 and TRBJ2-1, with 7 bases matching TRBD2. The CDR3 has 17 amino acids. CDR1 is SGDLS and CDR2 is YYNGEE in the germline V gene. J gave up 9 bases and V 1 base, and 16 bases lay outside the gene matches. The CDR3 nucleotides read TGTGCCAGCAGCGTAACCCCCTTCGATGTAGCGGGTACTGAGCAGTTCTTC. Amino acid sequence: CASSVTPFDVAGTEQFF.

The chain joins TRBV11-3 to TRBJ1-6; D perhaps matches TRBD1 (6 bases). CDR1 and CDR2 (germline): SGHNT, YENEEA. This CDR3 spans 12 amino acids. V gave up 7 bases and J gave up 10 bases, with 11 bases separating them. The chain's CDR3 is CASTEQGSPLHF. The CDR3 nucleotides read TGTGCCAGCACCGAACAGGGCTCACCCCTCCACTTT.

This clone was observed a single time. The genes are TRBV2 and TRBJ1-3; D is possibly TRBD1 (5 bases). Trimming shortened V by 3 bases and J by 4 bases, and 13 bases separated the two germline ends. CDR1 is SNHLY, CDR2 FYNNEI, per germline. The CDR3 is 15 residues long. The CDR3 reads CASSDSLGRGNTIYF. DNA for the CDR3: TGTGCCAGCAGTGATTCTCTGGGGCGAGGAAACACCATATATTTT. Based on the CDR3 plus reference TRBV2 and TRBJ1-3, the full variable domain is EPEVTQTPSHQVTQMGQEVILRCVPISNHLYFYWYRQILGQKVEFLVSFYNNEISEKSEIFDDQFSVERPDGSNFTLKIRSTKLEDSAMYFCASSDSLGRGNTIYFGEGSWLTVV.